This T cell receptor (beta chain) was identified in a study of blood T cells in healthy people across ages. A second PCR of about 6 to 11 cycles used a sample-barcoded 5' primer and a J-beta primer mix. One entry per CDR3 protein results from TCRdb running MiXCR on the 5' RACE reads. This table holds around 990,000 distinct CDR3 sequences, more than 30% found once. For every donor, a draw yielded 7.5 to 10 milliliters of peripheral blood. Each sample gave at least 7 million isolated PBMCs. This clonotype was detected a few times. Its antigen is still unknown. The V and J ends lost 0 bases and 5 bases, in that order; junction bases with no gene match: 4. The CDR3 spans 15 residues. Germline loops: CDR1 SGDLS, CDR2 YYNGEE. General study results and limits: Whereas aged donors had fewer naive CD4+ cells, long-lived donors had more of them and higher diversity.

This TCR derives from a young man in good health. The rearrangement uses TRBV9 and TRBJ2-5; 10 bases are shared with TRBD2. Source material: blood. The CDR3 is CASSVEGTSAETQYF. CDR3 coding DNA: TGTGCCAGCAGCGTAGAGGGGACTAGCGCGGAGACCCAGTACTTC. Filled out from reference TRBV9 and TRBJ2-5, the complete variable domain reads DSGVTQTPKHLITATGQRVTLRCSPRSGDLSVYWYQQSLDQGLQFLIQYYNGEERAKGNILERFSAQQFPDLHSELNLSSLELGDSALYFCASSVEGTSAETQYFGPGTRLLVL.